The entry that follows covers one T cell receptor (beta chain) sequence. Its antigen is unidentified. Positive CCR7 selection of CD45RO-negative cells yielded the naive CD8 cells, and terminally differentiated effector memory CD45RA+ cells were excluded. Some clones are missing from TCRdb's copy, which holds only in-frame ones; the method was immunoSEQ multiplex PCR. The data hold some 1,900,000 clones, with less than 95% observed a single time. The germline V gene has CDR1 MGHDK and CDR2 SYGVNS. The ends lost 4 bases at V and 5 bases at J; junction bases unmatched: 2. The CDR3 runs 13 residues. This sample was taken from a study of shared clonotypes between healthy human individuals. Study-level findings and limits: Estimated clonotype richness was generally higher in naive than memory subsets.

Sample: naive CD8+ T cells sorted from blood. The origin of this receptor is a man between 18 and 35 years old in good health. This sequence joins TRBV25-1 and TRBJ2-5; 9 bases map to TRBD1. The CDR3, as DNA: TGTGCCAGCAGTGCGACAGGGGGGGAGACCCAGTACTTC. This encodes CASSATGGETQYF.